What follows are 23 T cell receptor beta chains derived from one specimen sequenced in a study of long-term antiretroviral therapy in people with HIV. Survey-level resolution applied to immunoSEQ assay v3.0. Sequencing used immunoSEQ multiplex PCR; TCRdb keeps in-frame clones, though not all of them. The table has 34,000 or so clones, 85% seen once; the top ten hold approximately 4.4%. Specimen: unsorted PBMCs, collected 3.3 years after starting antiretroviral therapy. These receptors all stem from a man younger than 35 with HIV.

The count of this clone is one. The chain recombines TRBV12-5 with TRBJ1-3, with 9 bases aligning to TRBD1. With 8 bases clipped from V and 3 bases from J, the junction kept 5 bases outside the gene matches. From germline, CDR1 is LGHNT and CDR2 FRNRAP. This CDR3 spans 14 amino acids. CDR3 coding DNA: TGTGCTAGTTCACAGGGGGCGAGTGGAAACACCATATATTTT. Amino acids: CASSQGASGNTIYF.

This rearrangement joins TRBV19 to TRBJ1-1; TRBD1 matches at 7 bases. CDR1 is LNHDA, CDR2 SQIVND, per germline (reference sequence). CDR3 length equals 13 residues. Trimming took 5 bases from V and 7 from J; bases not matched to a gene: 7. This chain's CDR3 is CASSPGQAGEAFF. The CDR3 bases are TGTGCCAGTAGTCCCGGACAGGCCGGTGAAGCTTTCTTT.

This sequence joins TRBV7-9 and TRBJ2-1; the match to TRBD1 covers 9 bases. V lost 5 bases, J lost 4 bases, and 6 bases stayed unmatched. Germline loops: CDR1 SEHNR, CDR2 FQNEAQ (reference sequence). The CDR3 extends over 15 amino acids. The CDR3, as DNA: TGTGCCAGCAGCCTTGGGACAGGGAGTTACAATGAGCAGTTCTTC. It yields the protein CASSLGTGSYNEQFF.

CDR3 coding DNA: TGTGCCAGCAGCAGTACGGACAGTTTTTTTGGCGAGCAGTACTTC. Amino acid sequence: CASSSTDSFFGEQYF. The V gene is TRBV7-8, the J gene TRBJ2-7; perhaps TRBD1 as D (6 bases). Germline CDR1 SGHVS, CDR2 FQNEAQ. Trimming took 5 bases from V and 6 from J, leaving 20 bases between them. The CDR3 runs 15 residues.

In this sample, this clone turned up a few times. V is TRBV6-5 and J is TRBJ1-5, with D perhaps matching TRBD1 (6 bases). This CDR3 region has 14 residues. Germline-derived CDR1 and CDR2 are MNHEY and SVGAGI. Between the trimmed V and J ends, which lost 2 bases and 5 bases, there was a span of 10 bases. CDR3 loop: CASSYPYRDQPQHF. The DNA for the CDR3 is TGTGCCAGCAGTTACCCGTACAGGGATCAGCCCCAGCATTTT.

This rearrangement joins TRBV7-9 to TRBJ2-5; D remains unclear. From germline, CDR1 is SEHNR and CDR2 FQNEAQ (reference sequence). This CDR3 has 13 amino acids. V shed 5 bases and J shed 10 bases, with 17 bases lying between them. The CDR3 region has the DNA TGTGCCAGCAGCCCCCAGCCTCAGGATGGCCAGTACTTC. Protein: CASSPQPQDGQYF.

The chain employs TRBV28 and TRBJ2-5, with D maybe TRBD2 (5 bases). The CDR3 has 14 residues. V lost 3 bases, J lost 1 base, and 9 bases lay in between. In germline, CDR1 is MDHEN, CDR2 SYDVKM. The CDR3: CASSFLGVQETQYF. DNA of the CDR3: TGTGCCAGCAGTTTTCTGGGAGTCCAAGAGACCCAGTACTTC.

This chain links TRBV29-1 with TRBJ1-4; a possible D gene is TRBD1 (5 bases). The CDR3 has 14 residues. The V end lost 7 bases, the J end lost 0 bases, and 12 bases lay between the germline ends. Germline CDR1 is SQVTM and CDR2 is ANQGSEA. CDR3 nucleotides: TGCAGCGCCAACACAGGTGCAACTAATGAAAAACTGTTTTTT. It encodes CSANTGATNEKLFF.

The rearrangement joins TRBV5-6 to TRBJ1-1; D perhaps matches TRBD1 (5 bases). V was pared by 0 bases and J by 6 bases, with 9 bases between. Per germline, CDR1 SGHDT and CDR2 YYEEEE. The CDR3 has 13 residues. CDR3 protein: CASSLAGWAEAFF. The DNA of the CDR3 is TGTGCCAGCAGCTTGGCAGGGTGGGCTGAAGCTTTCTTT.

The CDR3 region is CASSPVGQGANEQYF. In DNA, the CDR3 is TGTGCCAGCTCACCTGTCGGACAGGGGGCCAACGAGCAGTACTTC. The chain employs TRBV18 and TRBJ2-7; 11 positions agree with TRBD1. V dropped 3 bases and J dropped 5; count of bases not matched to a gene: 6. There are 15 residues in the CDR3. Germline-derived CDR1 and CDR2 are KGHSH and LQKENI.

The chain uses TRBV10-3 and TRBJ1-1; a weak D match, TRBD1 (6 bases). V lost 3 bases, J lost 7 bases, and 12 bases lay in between. Per the germline V gene, CDR1 is ENHRY and CDR2 is SYGVKD. The length of the CDR3 is 13 residues. Written as DNA, the CDR3 is TGTGCCATCAGTGACCAGGGGTCGGTTGAAGCTTTCTTT. It codes for CAISDQGSVEAFF.

The table lists this clone with a few counts. The chain uses TRBV7-9 and TRBJ2-7, with 15 bases that match TRBD2. CDR1 and CDR2 from the germline V gene are SEHNR and FQNEAQ (reference sequence). After removal of 8 bases from V and 6 bases from J, the junction contained 5 bases not matched to a gene. This CDR3 spans 14 amino acids. The CDR3 spells CASGRTSGRAEQYF. In DNA, the CDR3 is TGTGCCAGCGGCAGGACTAGCGGGAGGGCCGAGCAGTACTTC. The entire variable domain, with the rest obtained from reference TRBV7-9 and TRBJ2-7, is as follows: DTGVSQNPRHKITKRGQNVTFRCDPISEHNRLYWYRQTLGQGPEFLTYFQNEAQLEKSRLLSDRFSAERPKGSFSTLEIQRTEQGDSAMYLCASGRTSGRAEQYFGPGTRLTVT.

The chain recombines TRBV7-2 with TRBJ2-3, with 10 positions matching TRBD2. CDR3 length: 17 amino acids. The V and J ends lost 5 bases and 6 bases, in that order; junction bases with no gene match: 14. Germline V gene lookup returns CDR1 SGHTA and CDR2 FQGNSA. For the CDR3, the DNA is TGTGCCAGCAGCCCGCGCTGGATAGCGGGAGGAATGGATACGCAGTATTTT. As protein: CASSPRWIAGGMDTQYF.

In its sample, this clone was seen once. In nucleotides, the CDR3 is TGCAGCGTTGTACAGGACCAGAACACTGAAGCTTTCTTT. Its protein product is CSVVQDQNTEAFF. J is TRBJ1-1 and V is TRBV29-1; weak D call: TRBD1 (5 bases). The CDR3 has 13 amino acids. Germline V gene lookup returns CDR1 SQVTM and CDR2 ANQGSEA. V dropped 4 bases and J dropped 1 base, with 10 bases sitting between them.

The chain recombines TRBV28 with TRBJ2-7; tentative D call: TRBD1 (6 bases). V lost 6 bases and J 0 bases, leaving 18 bases between the germline ends. Germline lookup yields CDR1 MDHEN and CDR2 SYDVKM. The CDR3 is 16 amino acids. CDR3 residues: CASSPRGGLSSYEQYF. CDR3 DNA sequence: TGTGCCAGCAGCCCTCGAGGGGGTTTAAGCTCCTACGAGCAGTACTTC.

V is TRBV29-1 and J is TRBJ1-2, with 8 bases matching TRBD1. V dropped 1 base and J dropped 1; count of bases not matched to a gene: 5. The germline V gene has CDR1 SQVTM and CDR2 ANQGSEA. The length of the CDR3 is 15 residues. The CDR3 DNA reads as TGCAGCGTTGAAGTGAACAGGGGGGTTAACTATGGCTACACCTTC. It translates to CSVEVNRGVNYGYTF.

The genes are TRBV25-1 and TRBJ2-1; 10 bases are a match to TRBD2. With V trimmed by 8 bases and J by 3 bases, 7 bases remained unmatched. The CDR3 sequence is 15 residues long. Per germline, CDR1 MGHDK and CDR2 SYGVNS. CDR3 nucleotides: TGTGCCAGCGTAAGCGGGAGGGCCGTCTACAATGAGCAGTTCTTC. Translating it yields CASVSGRAVYNEQFF.

This chain uses TRBV19 with TRBJ2-1; D perhaps matches TRBD2 (5 bases). Germline V CDR1 and CDR2: LNHDA, SQIVND (reference sequence). V lost 5 bases, J lost 9 bases, and 23 bases lay in between. The CDR3 spans 16 residues. The CDR3 here is CASSASLAIGIGEQFF. The CDR3 nucleotides are TGTGCCAGTAGTGCCTCCTTAGCGATTGGGATTGGTGAGCAGTTCTTC.

This clone occurred once. The chain couples TRBV9 to TRBJ1-1; the D is unclear. CDR3 size: 13 residues. CDR1 and CDR2 from the germline V gene are SGDLS and YYNGEE. The ends were cut back, 2 bases at V and 4 bases at J, with 9 bases in the middle. The CDR3 DNA reads as TGTGCCAGCAGCGTCGGACGAGTCACTGAAGCTTTCTTT. Amino acid sequence: CASSVGRVTEAFF.

The chain recombines TRBV5-1 with TRBJ2-7, with TRBD1 matching over 9 bases. The junction had 15 bases not matched to a gene; V was cut back by 5 bases and J by 6 bases. There are 16 residues in the CDR3. CDR1 and CDR2 (germline): SGHRS, YFSETQ. This chain's CDR3 is CASRLAGTGNLGEQYF. CDR3 nucleotide sequence: TGCGCCAGCAGACTAGCCGGGACAGGGAATTTGGGCGAGCAGTACTTC.

This clone was seen only a few times. The chain couples TRBV25-1 to TRBJ1-2; 7 bases map to TRBD1. The junction had 10 bases not matched to a gene; V was cut back by 4 bases and J by 5 bases. The CDR3 consists of 15 residues. The germline V gene has CDR1 MGHDK and CDR2 SYGVNS. CDR3 in amino acids: CASSATTGAPYGYTF. In DNA form, the CDR3 reads TGTGCCAGCAGTGCCACAACAGGGGCTCCTTATGGCTACACCTTC.

The V gene is TRBV5-5, the J gene TRBJ2-7; 7 positions agree with TRBD1. CDR1 is SGHKS and CDR2 is YYEKEE in the germline V gene (reference sequence). The CDR3 has 15 amino acids. V shed 4 bases and J 2 bases; nucleotides not matched to a gene: 9. The chain's CDR3 is CASSPDDRDPYEQYF. In DNA, the CDR3 is TGTGCCAGCAGCCCTGACGACAGGGATCCCTACGAGCAGTACTTC. Looking up the rest from reference TRBV5-5 and TRBJ2-7 gives the full variable domain: DAGVTQSPTHLIKTRGQQVTLRCSPISGHKSVSWYQQVLGQGPQFIFQYYEKEERGRGNFPDRFSARQFPNYSSELNVNALLLGDSALYLCASSPDDRDPYEQYFGPGTRLTVT.

This chain links TRBV7-9 with TRBJ1-1; 8 positions match TRBD1. CDR1 is SEHNR and CDR2 is FQNEAQ in the germline V gene (reference sequence). The CDR3 runs to 14 residues. The J segment lost 0 bases and the V segment lost 4 bases, leaving 1 base of the junction unmatched. CDR3 protein: CASSSGQVNTEAFF. CDR3 nucleotides: TGTGCCAGCAGCTCGGGACAGGTGAACACTGAAGCTTTCTTT. The full variable domain, its missing parts supplied by reference TRBV7-9 and TRBJ1-1, is DTGVSQNPRHKITKRGQNVTFRCDPISEHNRLYWYRQTLGQGPEFLTYFQNEAQLEKSRLLSDRFSAERPKGSFSTLEIQRTEQGDSAMYLCASSSGQVNTEAFFGQGTRLTVV.